This T cell receptor beta chain was captured in a study of CD8+CD57+ T cells in acquired aplastic anemia. Study overall: Isolated CD4+ and CD8+ cells, once sorted, yielded DNA averaging about 3.1 ug. Regarding the study as a whole: Patients and controls had CD8+ Simpson's diversity values that were not significantly distinct.

There are 14 residues in the CDR3. With V trimmed by 2 bases and J by 5 bases, 7 bases remained unmatched. CDR1 is SGHNT, CDR2 YYREEE, per germline (reference sequence). As concerns this clonotype: No antigen is known for it.

Genomic DNA was employed as the template in profiling TCR beta VDJ and CDR3. TCRdb independently ran MiXCR on the reads; one entry per CDR3 protein. The sample consists of some 150,000 distinct CDR3 sequences, about 64% of them appearing once. The patients chosen for sequencing had shown expansion of CD8+CD57+ cells (detected by flow cytometry). Therapy had not been given to patients before blood sampling. Material for sequencing was sorted CD4+, CD8+, or CD8+CD57+ T cells (not recorded which) from PBMCs. The receptor's source is a human donor with aplastic anemia. The chain carries TRBV5-4 and TRBJ2-7; TRBD1 aligns across 7 bases. The CDR3 nucleotides are TGTGCCAGCAGCTTAGCCCCACAGGGGAACGAGCAGTACTTC. Residues: CASSLAPQGNEQYF.